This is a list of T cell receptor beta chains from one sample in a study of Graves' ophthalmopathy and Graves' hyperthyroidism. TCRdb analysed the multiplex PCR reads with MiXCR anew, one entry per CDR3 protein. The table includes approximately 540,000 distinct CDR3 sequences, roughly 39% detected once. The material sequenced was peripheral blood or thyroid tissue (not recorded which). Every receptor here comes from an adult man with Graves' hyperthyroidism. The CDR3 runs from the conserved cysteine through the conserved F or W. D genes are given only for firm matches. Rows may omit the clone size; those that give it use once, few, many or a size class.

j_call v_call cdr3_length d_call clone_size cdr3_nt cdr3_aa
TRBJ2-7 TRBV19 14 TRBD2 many TGTGCCAGTAGTATCACTAGCGGGAGCTACGAGCAGTACTTC CASSITSGSYEQYF
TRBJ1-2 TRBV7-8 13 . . TGTGCCAGCAGCTCCGAGAGCGGGACAGGCTACACCTTC CASSSESGTGYTF
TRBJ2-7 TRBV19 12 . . TGTGCCAGTAGTAAGGGGGTGTACGAGCAGTACTTC CASSKGVYEQYF
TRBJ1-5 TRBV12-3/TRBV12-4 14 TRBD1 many TGTGCCAGCAGCCGCGGGACAGAAAATCAGCCCCAGCATTTT CASSRGTENQPQHF
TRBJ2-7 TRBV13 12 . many TGTGCCAGCAGCCAAAGGTACTACGAGCAGTACTTC CASSQRYYEQYF
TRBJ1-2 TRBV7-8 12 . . TGTGCCAGCGGACGGGGGGCCTACGGCTACACCTTC CASGRGAYGYTF
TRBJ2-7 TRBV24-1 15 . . TGTGCCACCAGTGGTAGTTACAGGGTGGACAATGAGCAGTACTTC CATSGSYRVDNEQYF
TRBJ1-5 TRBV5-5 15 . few TGTGCCAGCAGCCAATGGGGGGATGGCAATCAGCCCCAGCATTTT CASSQWGDGNQPQHF
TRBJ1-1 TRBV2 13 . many TGTGCCAGCCGGTGGACCCAGAACACTGAAGCTTTCTTT CASRWTQNTEAFF
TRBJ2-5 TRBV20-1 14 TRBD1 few TGCAGTGCCACCGACAGGGGGCCGCGAGAGACCCAGTACTTC CSATDRGPRETQYF
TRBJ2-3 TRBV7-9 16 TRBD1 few TGTGCCAGCAGCTTAGCTGGGACAGGGGGTACAGATACGCAGTATTTT CASSLAGTGGTDTQYF
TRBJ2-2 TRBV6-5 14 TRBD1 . TGTGCCAGCGGGGGGACAGGGTACACCGGGGAGCTGTTTTTT CASGGTGYTGELFF
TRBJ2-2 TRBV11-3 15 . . TGTGCCAGCAGCTTCCGGACAGTGAACACCGGGGAGCTGTTTTTT CASSFRTVNTGELFF
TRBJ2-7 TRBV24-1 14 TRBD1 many TGTGCCACCAGTGGGGGACAGGGGTTTTTCGAGCAGTACTTC CATSGGQGFFEQYF
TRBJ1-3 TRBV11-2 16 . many TGTGCCAGCAGCTTTGGGTTAGAGAGCTCTGGAAACACCATATATTTT CASSFGLESSGNTIYF
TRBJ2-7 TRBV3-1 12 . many TGTGCCAGCAGTACAACGTCATTCGAGCAGTACTTC CASSTTSFEQYF
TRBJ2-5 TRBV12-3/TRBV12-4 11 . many TGTGCCAGCAGTCGGACAGACACCCAGTACTTC CASSRTDTQYF
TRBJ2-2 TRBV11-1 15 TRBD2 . TGTGCCAGCAGGCGACTAGCGGGAGGTACCGGGGAGCTGTTTTTT CASRRLAGGTGELFF
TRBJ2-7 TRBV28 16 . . TGTGCCAGCACTACCTCGGCTTTAGGGCATGGGTACGAGCAGTACTTC CASTTSALGHGYEQYF
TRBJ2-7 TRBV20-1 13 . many TGCAGTGCTGGAGGGGACCGTACCTACGAGCAGTACTTC CSAGGDRTYEQYF
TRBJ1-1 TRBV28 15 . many TGTGCCAGCAGTTTAGCGACAAAAATGAACACTGAAGCTTTCTTT CASSLATKMNTEAFF
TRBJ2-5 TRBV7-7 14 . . TGTGCCAGCGGCCAAGTCCTGATTCAAGAGACCCAGTACTTC CASGQVLIQETQYF
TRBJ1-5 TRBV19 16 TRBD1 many TGTGCCAGTCGGTGGTCACAGGGGGACGGCAATCAGCCCCAGCATTTT CASRWSQGDGNQPQHF
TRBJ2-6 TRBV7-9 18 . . TGTGCCAGCAGCCTCCGGGGTTGGACTCTCTCTGGGGCCAACGTCCTGACTTTC CASSLRGWTLSGANVLTF
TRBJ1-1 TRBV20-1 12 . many TGCAGTGCTAGAGATAGGTACACTGAAGCTTTCTTT CSARDRYTEAFF
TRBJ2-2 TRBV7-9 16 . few TGTGCCAGCAGCAAACCCGGGGAACTGAACACCGGGGAGCTGTTTTTT CASSKPGELNTGELFF
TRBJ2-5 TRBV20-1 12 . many TGCAGCGCTTTATGGATGCAAGAGACCCAGTACTTC CSALWMQETQYF
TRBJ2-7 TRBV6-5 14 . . TGTGCCAGCAGTGGAGGGGGGGTTGTATACGAGCAGTACTTC CASSGGGVVYEQYF
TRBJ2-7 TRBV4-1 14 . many TGCGCCAGCAGCCAACTGGCGGAATCGTACGAGCAGTACTTC CASSQLAESYEQYF
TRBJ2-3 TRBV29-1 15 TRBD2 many TGCAGCGTTGAAGGGGCGGGAGTGGGCACAGATACGCAGTATTTT CSVEGAGVGTDTQYF
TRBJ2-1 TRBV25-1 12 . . TGTGCCAGCAGAGCAGGGGTAGGGGAGCAGTTCTTC CASRAGVGEQFF
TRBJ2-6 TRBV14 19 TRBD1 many TGTGCCAGCAGACCTATAGGACAGGGGCACAGCTCTGGGGCCAACGTCCTGACTTTC CASRPIGQGHSSGANVLTF
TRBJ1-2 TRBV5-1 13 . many TGCGCCAGCAGCTTGGGACCGGGGAATGGCTACACCTTC CASSLGPGNGYTF
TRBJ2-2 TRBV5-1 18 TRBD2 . TGCGCCAGCAGCCCGGGACTAGCGGGAGTGGCGAACACCGGGGAGCTGTTTTTT CASSPGLAGVANTGELFF
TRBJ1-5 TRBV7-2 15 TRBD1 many TGTGCCAGCAGCAGGGACAGGGGGCCCAATCAGCCCCAGCATTTT CASSRDRGPNQPQHF
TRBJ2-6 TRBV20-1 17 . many TGCAGTGCCCCGAAGGCACAGGCTTTCTCTGGGGCCAACGTCCTGACTTTC CSAPKAQAFSGANVLTF
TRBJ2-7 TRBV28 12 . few TGTGCCAGCAATCGGCCGGGTGCCGAGCAGTACTTC CASNRPGAEQYF
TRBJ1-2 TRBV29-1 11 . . TGCAGCGAAGGGAGGAGCTATGGCTACACCTTC CSEGRSYGYTF
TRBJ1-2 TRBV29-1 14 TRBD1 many TGCAGCGTTGACTCGGCGGACAGGGGACATGGCTACACCTTC CSVDSADRGHGYTF
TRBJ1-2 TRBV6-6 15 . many TGTGCCAGCCAGTCGACGGGGAACTTTAACTATGGCTACACCTTC CASQSTGNFNYGYTF
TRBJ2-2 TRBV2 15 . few TGTGCCAGCAGTGAAAGGATATCCTACACCGGGGAGCTGTTTTTT CASSERISYTGELFF
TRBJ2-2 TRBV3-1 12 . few TGTGCCAGCAGCCATACCGCCGGGGAGCTGTTTTTT CASSHTAGELFF
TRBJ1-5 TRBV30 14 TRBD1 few TGTGCCTGGAGCCTGACAGGGGTCAATCAGCCCCAGCATTTT CAWSLTGVNQPQHF
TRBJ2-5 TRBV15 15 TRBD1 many TGTGCCACCAGCAGATCCGACAGGGGCCAAGAGACCCAGTACTTC CATSRSDRGQETQYF
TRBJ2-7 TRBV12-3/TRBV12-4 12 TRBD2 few TGTGCCAGCCGTACTAGCGGTTATGAGCAGTACTTC CASRTSGYEQYF
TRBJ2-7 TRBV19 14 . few TGTGCCAGTAGCGTCGGCCTAATTCCCTACGAGCAGTACTTC CASSVGLIPYEQYF
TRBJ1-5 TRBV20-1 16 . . TGCAGTGTCAGACTAGCGGGGGTAGGGAGCAATCAGCCCCAGCATTTT CSVRLAGVGSNQPQHF
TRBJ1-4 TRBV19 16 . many TGTGCCAGTGGGTGGACCGCGGTTGCAACTAATGAAAAACTGTTTTTT CASGWTAVATNEKLFF
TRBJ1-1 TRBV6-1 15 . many TGTGCCAGCAGTCCGATGGACGTCGCGAACACTGAAGCTTTCTTT CASSPMDVANTEAFF
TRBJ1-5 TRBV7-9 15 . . TGTGCCAGCAGTTTCCTCCGGGGCACCGGGGAGCCCCAGCATTTT CASSFLRGTGEPQHF
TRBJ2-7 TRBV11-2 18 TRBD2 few TGTGCCAGCAGCTTACGGGGCACTAGCGGGGCCGGGAAGAACGAGCAGTACTTC CASSLRGTSGAGKNEQYF
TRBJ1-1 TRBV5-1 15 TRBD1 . TGCGCCAGCAGCTTACAGGGGGCCCTGGACACTGAAGCTTTCTTT CASSLQGALDTEAFF
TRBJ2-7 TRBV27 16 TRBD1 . TGTGCCAGCAGCCACTTAACCGGGACAGGGAACTACGAGCAGTACTTC CASSHLTGTGNYEQYF